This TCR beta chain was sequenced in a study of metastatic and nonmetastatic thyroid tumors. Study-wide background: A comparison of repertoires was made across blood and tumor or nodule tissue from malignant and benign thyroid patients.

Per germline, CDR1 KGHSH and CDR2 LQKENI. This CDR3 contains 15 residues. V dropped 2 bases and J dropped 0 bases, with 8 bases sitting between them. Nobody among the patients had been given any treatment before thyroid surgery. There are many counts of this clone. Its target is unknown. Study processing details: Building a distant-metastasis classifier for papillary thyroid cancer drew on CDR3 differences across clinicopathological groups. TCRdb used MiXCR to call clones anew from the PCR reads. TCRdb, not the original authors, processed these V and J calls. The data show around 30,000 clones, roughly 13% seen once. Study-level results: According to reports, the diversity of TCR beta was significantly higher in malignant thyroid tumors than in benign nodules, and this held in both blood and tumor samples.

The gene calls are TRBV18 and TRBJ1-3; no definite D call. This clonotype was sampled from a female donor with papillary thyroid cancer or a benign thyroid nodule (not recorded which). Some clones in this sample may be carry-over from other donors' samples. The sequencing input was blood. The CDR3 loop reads CASSPMESSGNTIYF. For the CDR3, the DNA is TGTGCCAGCTCACCAATGGAGAGCTCTGGAAACACCATATATTTT.